A single sample gave rise to the 30 T cell receptor beta chains below, sequenced in a study of blood T cell repertoires in COVID-19. TCRdb's copy holds only in-frame clones and misses some; the assay was immunoSEQ multiplex PCR. The sample holds about 28,000 clones, over 75% seen once. Sequencing used peripheral blood. All receptors come from a human donor in a cohort sampled during active COVID-19.

The J gene is TRBJ1-2, the V gene TRBV4-1, with a tentative D call TRBD1 (5 bases). Germline CDR1 MGHRA, CDR2 YSYEKL. The CDR3 runs 14 residues. Trimming left V 0 bases short and J 8 bases short, with 13 bases between. CDR3 residues: CASSQEGLMRGYTF. CDR3 bases: TGCGCCAGCAGCCAAGAGGGGCTTATGAGGGGCTACACCTTC.

The chain carries TRBV29-1 and TRBJ1-2, with D perhaps matching TRBD1 (5 bases). From germline, CDR1 is SQVTM and CDR2 ANQGSEA. Between the trimmed V and J ends, which lost 2 bases and 8 bases, there was a span of 12 bases. This CDR3 has 12 residues. DNA of the CDR3: TGCAGCGTTGAAACGGCGGGGCGCGGCTACACCTTC. Amino acids: CSVETAGRGYTF.

A single count supports this clone. DNA of the CDR3: TGTGCCAGTAGTATACCAGGGGGGACCTACGAGCAGTACTTC. This codes for CASSIPGGTYEQYF. The V gene is TRBV19, the J gene TRBJ2-7, with D perhaps TRBD1 (7 bases). V lost 2 bases to trimming and J lost 2 bases, with 10 bases between them. This CDR3 region has 14 residues. Germline values: CDR1 LNHDA, CDR2 SQIVND (reference sequence).

The chain recombines TRBV4-3 with TRBJ2-3, with 8 bases matching TRBD1. V gave up 1 base and J gave up 1 base; unmatched junction bases: 7. Germline loops: CDR1 LGHNA, CDR2 YSLEER. The CDR3 consists of 17 residues. The CDR3 spells CASSQGTGIYGTDTQYF. CDR3 DNA: TGCGCCAGCAGCCAAGGGACAGGGATATATGGCACAGATACGCAGTATTTT.

The J gene is TRBJ1-2, the V gene TRBV24-1; the D gene is possibly TRBD1 (5 bases). The V end lost 7 bases, the J end lost 3 bases, and 14 bases lay between the germline ends. The CDR3 has 14 residues. CDR1 and CDR2 (germline): KGHDR, SFDVKD. CDR3 coding DNA: TGTGCCACCAGCCAGGGATGGGGTGACTATGGCTACACCTTC. This gives the protein CATSQGWGDYGYTF.

The genes are TRBV11-2 and TRBJ2-4; 8 bases line up with TRBD1. CDR1 is SGHAT, CDR2 FQNNGV, per germline. V shed 5 bases and J 0 bases; nucleotides not matched to a gene: 12. The CDR3 is 18 residues long. The chain's CDR3 is CASSPPGQGALAKNIQYF. CDR3 bases: TGTGCCAGCAGCCCCCCGGGGCAGGGGGCCTTAGCCAAAAACATTCAGTACTTC.

The CDR3 DNA is TGTGCCAGCACCACAGGAGCCCCTGGGGCCAACGTCCTGACTTTC. It yields the protein CASTTGAPGANVLTF. This chain joins TRBV6-5 and TRBJ2-6; a weak D match, TRBD1 (5 bases). V shed 7 bases and J shed 2 bases, with 12 bases lying between them. The germline CDR1 and CDR2 sequences are MNHEY and SVGAGI. The CDR3 runs to 15 residues.

The rearrangement uses TRBV30 and TRBJ1-2, with D perhaps TRBD1 (5 bases). Germline CDR1 and CDR2: GTSNPN and SVGIG (reference sequence). This CDR3 spans 12 amino acids. V dropped 3 bases and J dropped 7 bases, with 12 bases sitting between them. Written as DNA, the CDR3 is TGTGCCTGGAGCCCGGAGGGGTCTGGCTACACCTTC. Amino acids: CAWSPEGSGYTF.

The gene calls are TRBV7-2 and TRBJ2-7; possible D gene TRBD1, 5 bases. The CDR3 consists of 14 residues. The germline CDR1 and CDR2 sequences are SGHTA and FQGNSA. V lost 2 bases to trimming and J lost 4 bases, with 12 bases between them. This CDR3 is CASSLPGKSYEQYF. CDR3 nucleotide sequence: TGTGCCAGCAGCTTACCAGGGAAGAGTTACGAGCAGTACTTC.

This sequence joins TRBV5-4 and TRBJ2-7, with D uncertain. Per germline, CDR1 SGHNT and CDR2 YYREEE (reference sequence). V lost 4 bases and J lost 5, with 10 bases in between. CDR3 length equals 12 residues. Written as DNA, the CDR3 is TGTGCCAGCAGCAGAGATTCCGACGAGCAGTACTTC. Amino acid sequence: CASSRDSDEQYF.

The J gene is TRBJ2-5, the V gene TRBV7-6; 9 bases are a match to TRBD2. V trimming: 5 bases; J trimming: 3 bases; junction bases outside the gene matches: 13. Germline CDR1 reads SGHVS; CDR2 reads FNYEAQ. This CDR3 spans 17 amino acids. The CDR3 nucleotides are TGTGCCAGCAGCCCGGGCACTAGCGGGTTGCCTAAAGAGACCCAGTACTTC. Translating it yields CASSPGTSGLPKETQYF.

The J gene is TRBJ2-3, the V gene TRBV7-2, with 9 positions matching TRBD2. Germline V lookup: CDR1 SGHTA, CDR2 FQGNSA. The CDR3 sequence is 17 residues long. V shed 2 bases, J shed 5 bases, and the junction held 11 bases outside the gene matches. The CDR3 sequence: CASSLSVWRGGKDTQYF. In DNA form, the CDR3 reads TGTGCCAGCAGCTTATCAGTATGGCGGGGGGGCAAAGATACGCAGTATTTT.

V usage is TRBV10-2 and J usage is TRBJ2-1; D is undetermined. V gave up 3 bases and J gave up 12 bases, with 12 bases separating them. CDR1 and CDR2 from the germline V gene are WSHSY and SAAADI. CDR3 length: 12 amino acids. CDR3 in DNA: TGCGCCAGCAGTGACCAGGTCGTAGGGCAGTTCTTC. Protein: CASSDQVVGQFF.

This clone is a singleton in its sample. The J gene is TRBJ2-5, the V gene TRBV27, with TRBD2 identical over 12 bases. The CDR3 spans 15 residues. Germline-derived CDR1 and CDR2 are MNHEY and SMNVEV (reference sequence). With V trimmed by 6 bases and J by 0 bases, 2 bases remained unmatched. CDR3 sequence reads: CASRLAGGYQETQYF. In nucleotides, the CDR3 is TGTGCCAGCAGACTAGCGGGGGGCTACCAAGAGACCCAGTACTTC.

The CDR3 nucleotides read TGTGCCAGCAGCCAACTAGGGGGAGCAGGGAACACTGAAGCTTTCTTT. As protein: CASSQLGGAGNTEAFF. The rearrangement uses TRBV3-1 (or the pseudogene TRBV3-2) and TRBJ1-1; perhaps TRBD1 as D (6 bases). CDR1 and CDR2 (germline): LGHDT, YNNKEL (reference sequence). Between the trimmed V and J ends, which lost 2 bases and 1 base, there was a span of 14 bases. The CDR3 is 16 residues long.

The V call is TRBV11-2, the J call TRBJ2-7; D gene ambiguous. This CDR3 comprises 16 residues. CDR1 SGHAT and CDR2 FQNNGV come from the germline V gene. With 3 bases removed from V and 0 bases from J, the gap between germline ends came to 15 bases. The CDR3 DNA reads TGTGCCAGCAGCTTCCAGAGGAAGGTGTCCTCCTACGAGCAGTACTTC. Protein product: CASSFQRKVSSYEQYF.

This chain links TRBV15 with TRBJ2-3, with D perhaps TRBD1 (6 bases). V gave up 7 bases and J gave up 1 base, with 12 bases separating them. There are 14 residues in the CDR3. Germline lookup yields CDR1 LNHNV and CDR2 YYDKDF (reference sequence). CDR3 residues: CATTGWGRTDTQYF. As DNA, the CDR3 is TGTGCCACCACTGGGTGGGGGCGCACAGATACGCAGTATTTT.

The genes are TRBV14 and TRBJ1-5; D possibly corresponds to TRBD1 (5 bases). This CDR3 region has 16 residues. The V gene's germline CDR1 is SGHDN and CDR2 FVKESK. V shed 1 base and J shed 2 bases, with 12 bases lying between them. Here the CDR3 reads CASSQGRGGGNQPQHF. The CDR3 nucleotides read TGTGCCAGCAGCCAAGGGAGGGGCGGGGGCAATCAGCCCCAGCATTTT.

The chain is built from TRBV24-1 and TRBJ1-5, with D tentatively TRBD1 (6 bases). The germline V gene has CDR1 KGHDR and CDR2 SFDVKD. The CDR3 covers 15 residues. Trimming left V 4 bases short and J 5 bases short, with 14 bases between. The CDR3 nucleotides read TGTGCCACCAGTGACAAGGGGGGGTTCCATCAGCCCCAGCATTTT. The encoded protein is CATSDKGGFHQPQHF.

The chain uses TRBV30 and TRBJ1-6; TRBD1 matches at 10 bases. The CDR3 has 17 amino acids. V lost 3 bases and J lost 5; bases outside the gene matches: 10. Germline V CDR1 and CDR2: GTSNPN, SVGIG (reference sequence). CDR3 region: CAWRKKRQGAHNSPLHF. Here the CDR3 DNA reads TGTGCCTGGAGGAAGAAAAGACAGGGGGCCCATAATTCACCCCTCCACTTT.

This clone was found once. The V and J genes are TRBV12-5 and TRBJ1-2, with a possible D match to TRBD1 (6 bases). Germline V gene data show CDR1 as LGHNT and CDR2 as FRNRAP. V lost 7 bases, J lost 8 bases, and 17 bases lay in between. The CDR3 totals 13 residues. CDR3 nucleotides: TGTGCTAGTGCCCTTGACAGAGGGGGAGGCTACACCTTC. Translating it yields CASALDRGGGYTF.

This clone was picked up one time. J is TRBJ1-1 and V is TRBV4-2, with 7 bases matching TRBD1. Per the germline V gene, CDR1 is LGHNA and CDR2 is YNFKEQ. V was pared by 4 bases and J by 11 bases, with 10 bases of the junction left unmatched. This CDR3 is 13 amino acids long. For the CDR3, the DNA is TGTGCCAGCAGCCCCGACAGGGAATGGAGTGCTTTCTTT. It translates to CASSPDREWSAFF.

There are a few counts of this clone. V is TRBV19 and J is TRBJ2-7; 8 bases are shared with TRBD1. Germline V gene lookup returns CDR1 LNHDA and CDR2 SQIVND (reference sequence). Unmatched junction bases numbered 3, after V lost 8 bases and J lost 0 bases. This CDR3 comprises 13 residues. As DNA, the CDR3 is TGTGCCAGTGCCAGGGGGCTCTCCTACGAGCAGTACTTC. Its protein is CASARGLSYEQYF.

CDR3 in amino acids: CASSPPGEHEQYF. CDR3 bases: TGTGCCAGCAGCCCCCCAGGGGAACACGAGCAGTACTTC. This chain joins TRBV7-8 and TRBJ2-7, with a weak D call TRBD1 (6 bases). Germline CDR1 SGHVS, CDR2 FQNEAQ. The CDR3 runs to 13 residues. With 5 bases removed from V and 5 bases from J, the gap between germline ends came to 13 bases.

The chain links TRBV18 to TRBJ2-2, with TRBD1 matching over 7 bases. This CDR3 comprises 14 residues. Trimming cost V 6 bases and J 3 bases; bases outside gene matches: 4. The germline V gene encodes CDR1 KGHSH and CDR2 LQKENI. Here the CDR3 reads CASSRDSYTGELFF. In DNA, the CDR3 is TGTGCCAGCTCCCGGGACAGTTACACCGGGGAGCTGTTTTTT. Together with reference TRBV18 and TRBJ2-2, the CDR3 gives the full variable domain: NAGVMQNPRHLVRRRGQEARLRCSPMKGHSHVYWYRQLPEEGLKFMVYLQKENIIDESGMPKERFSAEFPKEGPSILRIQQVVRGDSAAYFCASSRDSYTGELFFGEGSRLTVL.

This chain joins TRBV24-1 and TRBJ2-6, with D uncertain. Germline CDR1 reads KGHDR; CDR2 reads SFDVKD. The CDR3 covers 13 residues. V was trimmed by 9 bases and J by 4 bases, leaving 9 bases between them. CDR3 residues: CATSPGGANVLTF. The CDR3, as DNA: TGTGCCACCTCTCCCGGGGGGGCCAACGTCCTGACTTTC.

The chain uses TRBV18 and TRBJ2-3; 7 nucleotides line up with TRBD1. Germline CDR1 is KGHSH and CDR2 is LQKENI. The CDR3 is made up of 13 amino acids. V dropped 4 bases and J dropped 6; count of bases not matched to a gene: 4. The CDR3 coding sequence is TGTGCCAGCTCACTCGGGACAGACGATACGCAGTATTTT. Amino acids: CASSLGTDDTQYF.

CDR3 sequence: CASSDGTATYEQYF. CDR3 bases: TGTGCCAGCAGCGACGGGACAGCAACTTACGAGCAGTACTTC. The chain carries TRBV9 and TRBJ2-7; 7 bases are a match to TRBD1. CDR3 size: 14 residues. V shed 3 bases and J 4 bases; nucleotides not matched to a gene: 7. Germline V gives CDR1 SGDLS, CDR2 YYNGEE.

The chain combines TRBV7-8 with TRBJ2-7; unclear D gene. The CDR3 is 13 residues long. V shed 5 bases and J shed 4 bases, with 12 bases lying between them. Germline loops: CDR1 SGHVS, CDR2 FQNEAQ. CDR3 coding DNA: TGTGCCAGCAGCCCAAATCACGGGTACGAGCAGTACTTC. This translates into CASSPNHGYEQYF. The full variable domain, its missing parts supplied by reference TRBV7-8 and TRBJ2-7, is GAGVSQSPRYKVAKRGQDVALRCDPISGHVSLFWYQQALGQGPEFLTYFQNEAQLDKSGLPSDRFFAERPEGSVSTLKIQRTQQEDSAVYLCASSPNHGYEQYFGPGTRLTVT.

The chain employs TRBV4-3 and TRBJ2-3; a weak D match, TRBD2 (7 bases). The germline V gene encodes CDR1 LGHNA and CDR2 YSLEER. This CDR3 region has 16 residues. Trimming cost V 1 base and J 6 bases, with 17 bases left between them. The CDR3 region is CASSQGGWGGLDTQYF. CDR3 DNA sequence: TGCGCCAGCAGCCAAGGGGGATGGGGGGGCCTTGATACGCAGTATTTT.